A single sample is the source of the 7 T cell receptor beta chains below, sequenced in a study of cytomegalovirus exposure and HLA in healthy donors. The PCR made use of 60 Vbeta and 13 Jbeta primers. This table comes from immunoSEQ multiplex PCR, and its TCRdb copy is limited to in-frame clones, with some not included. The sample shows around 130,000 clones, 65% to 90% of them seen only once. The sequenced sample was PBMCs. The receptors stem from a woman aged 18-30 years in good health and CMV-seropositive.

On this clone: Sequence at one end of the junction differs from germline and may be a read error. CDR3 DNA sequence: TGTTCCAGCAGCCTGGAGGGCGGGGAGCTGTTTTTT. Translated, it gives CSSSLEGGELFF. This sequence joins TRBV7-9 and TRBJ2-2; D is perhaps TRBD2 (6 bases). CDR1 SEHNR and CDR2 FQNEAQ come from the germline V gene (reference sequence). This CDR3 spans 12 amino acids.

This clone has just one count. The chain has TRBV6-1 and TRBJ1-3; a weak D match, TRBD1 (6 bases). Trimming removed 6 bases at V and 3 bases at J, with 9 bases between. CDR1 is MNHNS, CDR2 SASEGT, per germline. CDR3 length: 13 amino acids. The CDR3, as DNA: TGTGCCAGCAGGGGGGCGCTTGGAAACACCATATATTTT. Translated: CASRGALGNTIYF.

The V gene is TRBV2, the J gene TRBJ2-2; the match to TRBD1 covers 7 bases. This CDR3 is 14 amino acids long. Germline assignment: CDR1 SNHLY and CDR2 FYNNEI. Trimming removed 6 bases from V and 7 bases from J; junction bases left unmatched: 8. The CDR3 region has the DNA TGTGCCAGCAGCCGGGACAGAGCTGGCGGGGAGCTGTTTTTT. Translated: CASSRDRAGGELFF. Supplemented by reference TRBV2 and TRBJ2-2, the full variable domain reads EPEVTQTPSHQVTQMGQEVILRCVPISNHLYFYWYRQILGQKVEFLVSFYNNEISEKSEIFDDQFSVERPDGSNFTLKIRSTKLEDSAMYFCASSRDRAGGELFFGEGSRLTVL.

The gene calls are TRBV9 and TRBJ2-3, with 10 nucleotides matching TRBD2. Germline assignment: CDR1 SGDLS and CDR2 YYNGEE. After removal of 5 bases from V and 5 bases from J, the junction contained 11 bases not matched to a gene. This CDR3 is built from 16 residues. The CDR3 spells CASRRDSGGSVDTQYF. The CDR3 region has the DNA TGTGCCAGCAGAAGAGATAGCGGGGGGTCCGTAGATACGCAGTATTTT.

The chain uses TRBV19 and TRBJ2-7, with D maybe TRBD1 (6 bases). The length of the CDR3 is 13 residues. V lost 6 bases and J lost 4, with 13 bases in between. Germline CDR1 is LNHDA and CDR2 is SQIVND (reference sequence). CDR3 sequence reads: CASSPRTVYEQYF. Here the CDR3 DNA reads TGTGCCAGTAGCCCCAGGACAGTTTACGAGCAGTACTTC.

The chain is built from TRBV25-1 and TRBJ2-7, with 7 bases that match TRBD1. Germline CDR1 MGHDK, CDR2 SYGVNS. CDR3 length equals 16 residues. V lost 4 bases to trimming and J lost 2 bases; unmatched junction nucleotides: 11. The CDR3 DNA reads TGTGCCAGCAGTGCCCCGGGACAGCGGATCCCCTACGAGCAGTACTTC. Residues: CASSAPGQRIPYEQYF.

Here the CDR3 DNA reads TGTGCCAGCAGCAATAGGGGGGGCCTCCCTCAAGAGACCCAGTACTTC. Its translation: CASSNRGGLPQETQYF. The chain is built from TRBV21-1 and TRBJ2-5; TRBD2, as called in the table, went unchecked against the DNA. TRBV21-1 is a pseudogene locus. The CDR3 extends over 16 amino acids.